One and the same sample provided the 13 T cell receptor beta chains below, sequenced in a study of early T cells in non-severe SARS-CoV-2 infection. TCRdb used MiXCR to reprocess the 5' RACE reads, holding one entry per CDR3 protein. The sample contains 55,000 to 65,000 distinct CDR3 sequences, roughly 13% of which appear only once. The sample consisted of whole blood, taken at baseline. The receptor source for this set is an adult who was a healthcare worker with PCR-confirmed SARS-CoV-2 infection or an uninfected control (not recorded which).

The chain couples TRBV7-2 to TRBJ1-2, with D possibly matching TRBD1 (6 bases). The CDR3 runs 16 residues. V dropped 6 bases and J dropped 7 bases, with 24 bases sitting between them. Germline V gene lookup returns CDR1 SGHTA and CDR2 FQGNSA. CDR3 sequence: CASRLLTGAAAAGYTF. The CDR3 DNA reads as TGTGCCAGCAGACTCCTGACAGGAGCTGCCGCGGCTGGCTACACCTTC. Complete variable domain (other parts from reference TRBV7-2 and TRBJ1-2): GAGVSQSPSNKVTEKGKDVELRCDPISGHTALYWYRQSLGQGLEFLIYFQGNSAPDKSGLPSDRFSAERTGGSVSTLTIQRTQQEDSAVYLCASRLLTGAAAAGYTFGSGTRLTVV.

This clonotype was seen a few times. This rearrangement joins TRBV7-9 to TRBJ2-3; 12 bases fit TRBD2. Germline CDR1 reads SEHNR; CDR2 reads FQNEAQ (reference sequence). Trimming took 5 bases from V and 6 from J; bases not matched to a gene: 9. CDR3 length equals 16 residues. The CDR3 loop reads CASSPPMGLAGDTQYF. Written as DNA, the CDR3 is TGTGCCAGCAGCCCCCCGATGGGACTAGCGGGTGATACGCAGTATTTT. Full variable domain (missing parts from reference TRBV7-9 and TRBJ2-3): DTGVSQNPRHKITKRGQNVTFRCDPISEHNRLYWYRQTLGQGPEFLTYFQNEAQLEKSRLLSDRFSAERPKGSFSTLEIQRTEQGDSAMYLCASSPPMGLAGDTQYFGPGTRLTVL.

This clonotype was detected a few times. The chain uses TRBV5-6 and TRBJ2-1; weak D call: TRBD1 (5 bases). Germline V gene lookup returns CDR1 SGHDT and CDR2 YYEEEE. Trimming removed 4 bases from V and 3 bases from J, with 17 bases in between. The CDR3 contains 16 residues. CDR3 DNA sequence: TGTGCCAGCAGCCCACCCAGGGCCTGGGGCTACAATGAGCAGTTCTTC. Translation gives CASSPPRAWGYNEQFF.

The chain has TRBV28 and TRBJ2-7; no clear D gene. Germline V CDR1 and CDR2: MDHEN, SYDVKM. The V and J ends lost 5 bases and 0 bases respectively, with 14 bases between them. CDR3 size: 15 residues. The chain's CDR3 is CASSPRQAPSYEQYF. The CDR3 nucleotides read TGTGCCAGCAGTCCCCGGCAGGCCCCCTCCTACGAGCAGTACTTC.

This chain connects TRBV6-6 to TRBJ1-3; perhaps TRBD1 as D (6 bases). This CDR3 is built from 15 residues. Germline V CDR1 and CDR2: MNHNY, SVGAGI (reference sequence). V shed 2 bases and J shed 1 base, with 9 bases lying between them. CDR3 protein: CASSYPTGSGNTIYF. CDR3 bases: TGTGCCAGCAGTTACCCCACAGGGTCTGGAAACACCATATATTTT.

The chain combines TRBV25-1 with TRBJ1-4; maybe TRBD1 (5 bases). Trimming pared 5 bases from V and 3 bases from J, leaving 13 bases between. The germline V gene encodes CDR1 MGHDK and CDR2 SYGVNS. CDR3 size: 15 residues. The CDR3 DNA reads TGTGCCAGCAGTAAAGAGGGGAGGGCTAATGAAAAACTGTTTTTT. It encodes CASSKEGRANEKLFF.

This clonotype has a count of ten or more. The chain joins TRBV5-1 to TRBJ1-1; possible D gene TRBD1, 6 bases. The germline V gene has CDR1 SGHRS and CDR2 YFSETQ. V dropped 0 bases and J dropped 6 bases, with 15 bases sitting between them. The CDR3 extends over 15 amino acids. CDR3 coding DNA: TGCGCCAGCAGCTTGGGAGTTTCGAGGGGGTCTGAAGCTTTCTTT. It translates to CASSLGVSRGSEAFF.

This clonotype came up a few times. The genes are TRBV7-6 and TRBJ1-1, with 8 bases lining up with TRBD1. The CDR3 consists of 15 residues. The V gene's germline CDR1 is SGHVS and CDR2 FNYEAQ. The trim removed 5 bases at V and 4 bases at J, leaving 9 bases unmatched. CDR3 sequence reads: CASSPQGEVSTEAFF. The CDR3 DNA follows: TGTGCCAGCAGCCCACAGGGGGAGGTCAGCACTGAAGCTTTCTTT.

This clonotype was counted a few times. This sequence joins TRBV9 and TRBJ2-5; no firm D call. CDR1 is SGDLS, CDR2 YYNGEE, per germline. V lost 3 bases and J lost 0, with 9 bases in between. The CDR3 runs to 14 residues. The DNA of the CDR3 is TGTGCCAGCAGCGCCGGGCCTTACCAAGAGACCCAGTACTTC. Translation gives CASSAGPYQETQYF.

This clonotype was seen many times. The chain recombines TRBV7-9 with TRBJ2-1, with a weak D call TRBD2 (5 bases). Trimming removed 5 bases from V and 9 bases from J, with 17 bases in between. The germline CDR1 and CDR2 sequences are SEHNR and FQNEAQ (reference sequence). The CDR3 loop spans 14 amino acids. CDR3 DNA sequence: TGTGCCAGCAGCCCCCGGGAACAAAGTCCTGAGCAGTTCTTC. Translated: CASSPREQSPEQFF.

The chain is built from TRBV28 and TRBJ2-3; 13 bases are shared with TRBD2. The CDR3 contains 14 residues. Germline V gene sequence: CDR1 MDHEN, CDR2 SYDVKM. The V gene end was trimmed by 6 bases and the J gene end by 10 bases; junction bases not matched to a gene: 7. CDR3 DNA sequence: TGTGCCAGCAGCTCTCGGACTAGCGGGAGTTCGCAGTATTTT. Translated, it gives CASSSRTSGSSQYF. The full variable domain, rest sourced from reference TRBV28 and TRBJ2-3, is DVKVTQSSRYLVKRTGEKVFLECVQDMDHENMFWYRQDPGLGLRLIYFSYDVKMKEKGDIPEGYSVSREKKERFSLILESASTNQTSMYLCASSSRTSGSSQYFGPGTRLTVL.

The chain combines TRBV7-9 with TRBJ2-1; the D is unclear. From germline, CDR1 is SEHNR and CDR2 FQNEAQ (reference sequence). Trimming cost V 1 base and J 5 bases, with 9 bases left between them. The CDR3 contains 14 residues. The CDR3 sequence is CASSLEVRNNEQFF. The CDR3 bases are TGTGCCAGCAGCTTAGAGGTTAGGAACAATGAGCAGTTCTTC.

In its sample, this clonotype was seen many times. The chain couples TRBV6-6 to TRBJ1-1, with D perhaps TRBD1 (5 bases). The CDR3 has 13 residues. The germline V gene has CDR1 MNHNY and CDR2 SVGAGI (reference sequence). Trimming cost V 6 bases and J 8 bases, with 16 bases left between them. CDR3 region: CASSWDPPSEAFF. CDR3 DNA: TGTGCCAGCAGCTGGGACCCCCCCTCCGAAGCTTTCTTT.